Listed below are T cell receptor beta chains from one sample, sequenced in a study of early T cells in non-severe SARS-CoV-2 infection. A single record per CDR3 protein comes from TCRdb applying MiXCR to the 5' RACE reads. The data contain more than 60,000 distinct CDR3 sequences, more than 10% of them singletons. The source was whole blood, collected at baseline. All receptors come from an adult who was a healthcare worker with PCR-confirmed SARS-CoV-2 infection or an uninfected control (not recorded which). The donor label of this sample is uncertain. The CDR3 runs from the conserved cysteine through the conserved F or W. A D gene is named only where the DNA matches it firmly.

d_gene | v_gene | CDR3aa
NA | TRBV7-8 | CASRYRVLPYNEQFF
TRBD1 | TRBV20-1 | CSASKGAHSTDTQYF
NA | TRBV20-1 | CSASSGELAKNIQYF
TRBD2 | TRBV6-5 | CASRNGGEGVNEQFF
NA | TRBV6-5 | CASSYSQEGLNEQFF
TRBD1 | TRBV20-1 | CSASQGQGSGQPQHF
TRBD2 | TRBV25-1 | CASSEWGGKETQYF
TRBD2 | TRBV7-8 | CASSRGTSGSTDTQYF
NA | TRBV10-2 | CASSNQGYTEAFF
NA | TRBV10-1 | CASSESTIQPQHF
NA | TRBV30 | CAWSATDASTDTQYF
NA | TRBV14 | CASSQDSRDVGVLANTIYF
NA | TRBV7-2 | CASSLKATQPQHF
NA | TRBV30 | CAWSRVSGNTIYF
NA | TRBV20-1 | CSASSTTLTNEKLFF
NA | TRBV7-2 | CASSFQGMAGNTIYF
NA | TRBV2 | CARADSSHSPLHF
TRBD1 | TRBV19 | CASKPPGQGAGGELFF
TRBD1 | TRBV12-3/TRBV12-4 | CASSWDRNTGELFF
NA | TRBV6-5 | CASRRENYGYTF
NA | TRBV7-6 | CASSSNRGETQYF
TRBD2 | TRBV12-3/TRBV12-4 | CASSSGGFTDTQYF
NA | TRBV12-3/TRBV12-4 | CASRTFQRPEQFF
NA | TRBV7-9 | CASSFPTDTQNF
TRBD2 | TRBV3-1 | CASSARLAGPGETQYF
NA | TRBV9 | CASSVGSNQPQHF
TRBD2 | TRBV20-1 | CSARTRGLAAGTDTQYF
NA | TRBV6-6 | CASASWSPTDTQYF
NA | TRBV5-1 | CASSLVDTQYF
NA | TRBV2 | CASKFEGQLNEKLFF
TRBD2 | TRBV10-3 | CAIKTSGGATDTQYF
NA | TRBV9 | CASSVLVTNTGELFF
NA | TRBV3-1 | CASSPRQWPWEKLFF
NA | TRBV10-1 | CASSEGFKGSNTEAFF
NA | TRBV13 | CASSLGPHGGRNNEQFF